Listed below are T cell receptor beta chains from one sample, sequenced in a study of T cells after yellow fever vaccination. TCRdb passed the 5' RACE reads through MiXCR, listing each CDR3 protein once. This table has under 350,000 distinct CDR3 sequences, approximately 4% appearing once. The sample here was PBMCs, taken 5 days after the yellow fever booster vaccination. The source is a man aged 18 to 30 who received the YFV17D yellow fever vaccine. The CDR3 runs from the conserved cysteine through the conserved F or W. D genes are given only for firm matches. Clone size is shown for a subset of rows, as once, few, many or a class of expanded clone.

v_gene,d_gene,abundance,j_gene,CDR3aa,CDR3nt
TRBV9,TRBD2,many,TRBJ2-1,CASSATSGAGNEQFF,TGTGCCAGCAGCGCGACTAGCGGGGCCGGCAATGAGCAGTTCTTC
TRBV24-1,TRBD1,few,TRBJ1-1,CATSDSIGTGKGSPASAFF,TGTGCCACCAGTGATTCTATCGGGACAGGAAAAGGAAGTCCGGCTAGTGCTTTCTTT
TRBV12-3/TRBV12-4,NA,few,TRBJ1-6,CASSLVNKDLHF,TGTGCCAGCAGTTTAGTGAATAAGGACCTCCACTTT
TRBV5-1,TRBD2,few,TRBJ2-1,CASSPGLAGISSYNEQFF,TGCGCCAGCAGCCCGGGACTAGCGGGAATCAGCTCCTACAATGAGCAGTTCTTC
TRBV12-3/TRBV12-4,NA,few,TRBJ2-4,CASTTWGIAKNIQYF,TGTGCCAGCACTACCTGGGGGATCGCCAAAAACATTCAGTACTTC
TRBV7-2,TRBD1,few,TRBJ1-6,CASSLVQGAVSPLHF,TGTGCCAGCAGCTTAGTACAGGGGGCTGTCTCACCCCTCCACTTT
TRBV28,TRBD2,few,TRBJ2-5,CASRTGGAAQETQYF,TGTGCCAGCAGGACCGGGGGGGCGGCCCAAGAGACCCAGTACTTC
TRBV5-1,TRBD1,few,TRBJ1-2,CASSLGDRDRYGYTF,TGCGCCAGCAGCCTAGGTGACAGGGACCGATATGGCTACACCTTC
TRBV12-3/TRBV12-4,NA,NA,TRBJ2-3,CASSARLDTQYF,TGTGCCAGCAGTGCCCGCCTGGATACGCAGTATTTT
TRBV24-1,TRBD1,few,TRBJ1-6,CATRGTANSPLHF,TGTGCCACCAGAGGGACAGCGAATTCACCCCTCCACTTT